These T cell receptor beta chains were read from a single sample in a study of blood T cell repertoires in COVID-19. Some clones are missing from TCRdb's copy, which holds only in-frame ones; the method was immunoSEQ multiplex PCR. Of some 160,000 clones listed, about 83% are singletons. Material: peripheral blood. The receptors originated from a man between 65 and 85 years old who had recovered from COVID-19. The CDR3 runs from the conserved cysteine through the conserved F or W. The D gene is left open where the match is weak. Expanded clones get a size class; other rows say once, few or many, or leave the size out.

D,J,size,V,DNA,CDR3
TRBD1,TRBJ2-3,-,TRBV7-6,TGTGCCAGCAGCTCTGAGGGGGCGAAAGATACGCAGTATTTT,CASSSEGAKDTQYF
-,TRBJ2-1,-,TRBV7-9,TGTGCCAGCAGCTTTAAAGGGGCCTCCTACAATGAGCAGTTCTTC,CASSFKGASYNEQFF
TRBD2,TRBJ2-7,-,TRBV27,TGTGCCAGCAAGAGTGCGGGAGAGTCCTACGAGCAGTACTTC,CASKSAGESYEQYF
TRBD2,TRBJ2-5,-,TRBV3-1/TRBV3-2,TGTGCCAGCAAGGGCCGCGGGTTAACTAGCGGGAAAGAGACCCAGTACTTC,CASKGRGLTSGKETQYF
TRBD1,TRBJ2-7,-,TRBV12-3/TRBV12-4,TGTGCCAGCAGGGCCGGACAGGGTGACGAGCAGTACTTC,CASRAGQGDEQYF
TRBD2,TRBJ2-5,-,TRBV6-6,TGTGCCAGCAGTTACGGGCGGGAGGCCCCCGTTCAGTACTTC,CASSYGREAPVQYF
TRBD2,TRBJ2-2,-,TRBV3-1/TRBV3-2,TGTGCCAGCAGCCAAAAGTCAGCGGGAGACACCGGGGAGCTGTTTTTT,CASSQKSAGDTGELFF
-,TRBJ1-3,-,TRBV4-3,TGCGCCAGCAGCCAAGATCGGGCAGGGGTCGGAAACACCATATATTTT,CASSQDRAGVGNTIYF
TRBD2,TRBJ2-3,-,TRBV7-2,TGTGCCAGCAGCTCGTTTGTGCGGGGGACAGATACGCAGTATTTT,CASSSFVRGTDTQYF
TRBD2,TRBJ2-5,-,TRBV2,TGTGCCAGCAGTGGCCAGCGGGGGGAGACCCAGTACTTC,CASSGQRGETQYF
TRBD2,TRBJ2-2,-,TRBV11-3,TGTGCCAGCAGCTTAGTTTCGGGAGGGGATTCGGGGGAGCTGTTTTTT,CASSLVSGGDSGELFF
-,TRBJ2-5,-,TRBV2,TGTGCCAGCAGCCTTGAGACCCAGTACTTC,CASSLETQYF
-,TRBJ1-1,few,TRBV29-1,TGCAGCGTTGGGGACAAAGTAGAAGCTTTCTTT,CSVGDKVEAFF
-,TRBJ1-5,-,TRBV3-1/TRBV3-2,TGTGCCAGCAGCCAAGGGGAGAGGCAGCCCCAGCATTTT,CASSQGERQPQHF
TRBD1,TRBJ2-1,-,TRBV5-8,TGTGCCAGCAGCTTGTGGGGACAGGGCCCACAGAGGTATGAGCAGTTCTTC,CASSLWGQGPQRYEQFF
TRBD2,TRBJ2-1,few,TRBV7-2,TGTGCCAGCACCTACCAAGGACTAGCGGGACTCGCCTACAATGAGCAGTTCTTC,CASTYQGLAGLAYNEQFF
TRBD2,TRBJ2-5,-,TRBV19,TGTGCCAGTAGTCCAAGTAAGACTAGCTCGGAGACCCAGTACTTC,CASSPSKTSSETQYF
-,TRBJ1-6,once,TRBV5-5,TGTGCCAGCAGCCCGGAGCGGGGGGGCTCCTATAATTCACCCCTCCACTTT,CASSPERGGSYNSPLHF
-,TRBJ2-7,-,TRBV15,TGTGCCACCAGCAGAGATCAGTTCCAGGGATTCGAGCAGTACTTC,CATSRDQFQGFEQYF
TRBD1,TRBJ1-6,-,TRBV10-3,TGTGCCATCAGTGAGTCGACAGGGAGACCCCTCCACTTT,CAISESTGRPLHF
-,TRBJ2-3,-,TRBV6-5,TGTGCCAGCAGACCCGGGGGTGGCACAGATACGCAGTATTTT,CASRPGGGTDTQYF
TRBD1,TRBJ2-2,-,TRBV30,TGTGCCTGGAGTGCCGGGACAGGGCACACCGGGGAGCTGTTTTTT,CAWSAGTGHTGELFF
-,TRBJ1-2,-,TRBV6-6,TGTGCCGGGCGGCGGGGGGCTGACTATGGCTACACCTTC,CAGRRGADYGYTF
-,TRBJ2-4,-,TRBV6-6,TGTGCCAGCTGCCCTCAGCAGGGGTGGGACATTCAGTACTTC,CASCPQQGWDIQYF
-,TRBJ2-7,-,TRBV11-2,TGTGCCAGCAGCTTAGGGCTCGAGGACGAGCAGTACTTC,CASSLGLEDEQYF
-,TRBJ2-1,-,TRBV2,TGTGCCAGCAAATTGGAACTAGAACGACCCTACAATGAGCAGTTCTTC,CASKLELERPYNEQFF